One sample yielded the 13 T cell receptor beta chains listed below, sequenced in a study of spatial heterogeneity in lung cancer. These receptors are not linked to any known antigen. Documented time point: sample taken at primary tumor resection. Study-level points and caveats: How many expanded intratumoral alpha and beta TCRs were present tracked the tumor mutation count, which was a count of nonsynonymous mutations.

TCRdb used MiXCR to reprocess the 5' RACE reads, holding one entry per CDR3 protein. The repertoire includes a few thousand distinct CDR3 sequences, around 8% of them detected once, and 25% to 30% sits in the top ten. Sequenced material: lung tumor tissue, taken at surgery. All receptors derive from a female donor with early-stage non-small cell lung cancer.

The sample holds many counts of this clonotype. This beta chain is an unintended read in a library built for alpha chains; its size means little. This CDR3 reads CASSFGEQPQHF. The CDR3 DNA reads as TGTGCCAGCAGTTTCGGGGAACAGCCCCAGCATTTT. V is TRBV12-3 or TRBV12-4 and J is TRBJ1-5, with D uncertain. The CDR3 is 12 amino acids. Trimming took off 3 bases at V and 7 bases at J, with 7 bases between the two ends.

In this sample, this clonotype is medium-sized. This beta chain is a stray read from a library made for alpha chains; its abundance is not meaningful. This chain links TRBV10-3 with TRBJ2-3; 7 nucleotides agree with TRBD2. The junction had 3 bases not matched to a gene; V was cut back by 2 bases and J by 4 bases. Germline-derived CDR1 and CDR2 are ENHRY and SYGVKD. This CDR3 has 14 residues. CDR3 region: CAISENRGADTQYF. DNA for the CDR3: TGTGCCATCAGTGAGAATCGGGGGGCAGATACGCAGTATTTT.

The table lists this clonotype with many counts. This beta chain is an unintended read in a library built for alpha chains; its size means little. This rearrangement joins TRBV28 to TRBJ2-7; 11 nucleotides line up with TRBD2. Trimming cost V 4 bases and J 4 bases; bases outside gene matches: 6. The CDR3 runs to 15 residues. Germline CDR1 and CDR2: MDHEN and SYDVKM. The CDR3 coding sequence is TGTGCCAGCAGTTCCGTAGCGGGAGGGCGGTACGAGCAGTACTTC. This encodes CASSSVAGGRYEQYF.

This clonotype was detected ten times or more. Since the library was made to target alpha chains, this beta chain is a stray read and its abundance is not meaningful. The V gene is TRBV23-1, the J gene TRBJ1-5; no reliable D call. TRBV23-1 carries the ORF label, with uncertain function. The ends were cut back, 6 bases at V and 7 bases at J, with 13 bases in the middle. The CDR3 runs to 13 residues. The CDR3 is CASRTLARQPQHF. DNA for the CDR3: TGCGCCAGCAGAACCCTCGCGCGGCAGCCCCAGCATTTT.

At least ten counts were recorded for this clonotype. The library was built for alpha chains, so this beta chain is an off-target read and its size means little. The gene calls are TRBV7-8 and TRBJ1-2; 10 nucleotides line up with TRBD1. With V trimmed by 0 bases and J by 11 bases, 3 bases remained unmatched. Germline V gene lookup returns CDR1 SGHVS and CDR2 FQNEAQ. The length of the CDR3 is 13 residues. CDR3 DNA sequence: TGTGCCAGCAGCTTAGCCGGACAGGGGGTTTACACCTTC. Protein product: CASSLAGQGVYTF.

This clonotype was counted ten times or more. This beta chain is off target for a library built for alpha chains, so its abundance means little. This sequence joins TRBV7-9 and TRBJ1-4; 7 nucleotides line up with TRBD1. J was trimmed by 3 bases and V by 5 bases; bases with no gene match: 3. CDR3 length equals 14 residues. The germline V gene encodes CDR1 SEHNR and CDR2 FQNEAQ (reference sequence). This CDR3 is CASSPDRANEKLFF. The DNA for the CDR3 is TGTGCCAGCAGCCCCGACAGGGCTAATGAAAAACTGTTTTTT.

This clonotype was counted many times. A library prepared for alpha chains yielded this beta chain as an off-target read; its size is of little meaning. The chain combines TRBV2 with TRBJ2-1; 10 nucleotides match TRBD2. V shed 4 bases and J 3 bases; nucleotides not matched to a gene: 3. The CDR3 sequence is 15 residues long. Germline loops: CDR1 SNHLY, CDR2 FYNNEI. The DNA of the CDR3 is TGTGCCAGCAGTGGTCGACTAGCGGGCTACAATGAGCAGTTCTTC. The encoded protein is CASSGRLAGYNEQFF.

This clonotype was observed many times. This beta chain came through as a stray read in a library set up for alpha chains, and its size says little. This chain connects TRBV7-2 to TRBJ2-1; 8 bases agree with TRBD2. Germline V gene data show CDR1 as SGHTA and CDR2 as FQGNSA. J was trimmed by 15 bases and V by 7 bases; bases with no gene match: 17. This CDR3 spans 14 amino acids. The CDR3 loop reads CASTPGLAGHARFF. In DNA, the CDR3 is TGTGCCAGCACCCCGGGGCTAGCGGGTCATGCGCGGTTCTTC.

Points on this clonotype: With the library built for alpha chains, this beta chain is off target and its frequency is not meaningful. CDR3 nucleotide sequence: TGTGCCAGCAGCGGGGATAATTCACCCCTCCACTTT. Amino acids: CASSGDNSPLHF. The rearrangement joins TRBV5-6 to TRBJ1-6, with D hard to call. V was shortened by 4 bases and J by 5 bases, with 4 bases between the two germline ends. In germline, CDR1 is SGHDT, CDR2 YYEEEE. The CDR3 runs to 12 residues.

This clonotype was seen ten or more times. Found in a library prepared for alpha chains, this beta chain is an off-target read, and its abundance has little meaning. The V and J genes are TRBV7-6 and TRBJ2-2; D possibly corresponds to TRBD1 (5 bases). There are 15 residues in the CDR3. V lost 5 bases and J 0 bases, leaving 10 bases between the germline ends. CDR1 and CDR2 from the germline V gene are SGHVS and FNYEAQ. The CDR3 is CASSPYRSNTGELFF. The CDR3 region has the DNA TGTGCCAGCAGCCCTTACAGGTCGAACACCGGGGAGCTGTTTTTT.

This clonotype counts as medium-sized. This beta chain is an unintended read in a library built for alpha chains; its size means little. V gene TRBV5-1 combines with J gene TRBJ2-3, with a weak D call TRBD2 (6 bases). Trimming stripped 4 bases from V and 3 bases from J, with 12 bases between. CDR1 and CDR2 from the germline V gene are SGHRS and YFSETQ. This CDR3 spans 14 amino acids. CDR3 region: CASSPGGGTDTQYF. Written as DNA, the CDR3 is TGCGCCAGCAGCCCGGGTGGAGGGACAGATACGCAGTATTTT.

This clonotype was counted many times. The size of this beta chain means little, since it is a stray read in a library made for alpha chains. The rearrangement joins TRBV5-1 to TRBJ2-1; D possibly corresponds to TRBD2 (5 bases). The germline V and J ends were trimmed by 4 bases and 7 bases, with 15 bases remaining between them. The V gene's germline CDR1 is SGHRS and CDR2 YFSETQ. The CDR3 spans 14 residues. CDR3 protein: CASSPGLSGNEQFF. The CDR3 nucleotides read TGCGCCAGCAGCCCAGGACTGTCCGGAAATGAGCAGTTCTTC.

This clonotype is judged medium-sized (0.01 to 0.1%). Since it is a stray read in a library aimed at alpha chains, this beta chain has a size that is not meaningful. This chain uses TRBV7-6 with TRBJ2-3; 7 positions agree with TRBD2. This CDR3 comprises 14 residues. The V gene end was trimmed by 2 bases and the J gene end by 1 base; junction bases not matched to a gene: 0. In germline, CDR1 is SGHVS, CDR2 FNYEAQ. CDR3 region: CASSLRGGTDTQYF. The CDR3 region has the DNA TGTGCCAGCAGCTTACGGGGGGGCACAGATACGCAGTATTTT.